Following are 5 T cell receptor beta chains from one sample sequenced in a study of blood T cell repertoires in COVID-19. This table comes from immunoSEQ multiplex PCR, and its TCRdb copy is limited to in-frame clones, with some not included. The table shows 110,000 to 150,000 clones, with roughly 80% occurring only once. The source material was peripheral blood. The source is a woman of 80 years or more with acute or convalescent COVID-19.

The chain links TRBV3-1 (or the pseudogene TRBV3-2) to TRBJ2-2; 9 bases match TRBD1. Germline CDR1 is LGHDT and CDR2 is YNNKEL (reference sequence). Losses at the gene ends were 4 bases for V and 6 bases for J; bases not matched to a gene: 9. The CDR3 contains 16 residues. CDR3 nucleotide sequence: TGTGCCAGCAGCCCACAGGGGGCGCAATTGGCCGGGGAGCTGTTTTTT. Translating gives CASSPQGAQLAGELFF.

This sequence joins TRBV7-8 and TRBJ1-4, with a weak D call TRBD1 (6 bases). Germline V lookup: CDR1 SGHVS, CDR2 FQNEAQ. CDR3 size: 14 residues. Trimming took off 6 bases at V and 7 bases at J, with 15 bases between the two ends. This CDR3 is CASRKDSAGEKLFF. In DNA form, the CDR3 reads TGTGCCAGCAGGAAGGACAGTGCTGGTGAAAAACTGTTTTTT.

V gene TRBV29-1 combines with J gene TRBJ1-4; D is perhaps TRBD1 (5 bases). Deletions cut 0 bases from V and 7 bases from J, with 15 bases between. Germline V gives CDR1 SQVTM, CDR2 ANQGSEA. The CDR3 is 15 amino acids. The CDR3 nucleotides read TGCAGCGTTGAAGATAGGTCAGGGTCGGGTGAAAAACTGTTTTTT. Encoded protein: CSVEDRSGSGEKLFF.

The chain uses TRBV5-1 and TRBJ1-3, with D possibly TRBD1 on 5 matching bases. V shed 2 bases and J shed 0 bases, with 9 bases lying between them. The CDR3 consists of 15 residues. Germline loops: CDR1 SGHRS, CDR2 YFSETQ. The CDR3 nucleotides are TGCGCCAGCAGCTTTCAGGGTAGCTCTGGAAACACCATATATTTT. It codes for CASSFQGSSGNTIYF.

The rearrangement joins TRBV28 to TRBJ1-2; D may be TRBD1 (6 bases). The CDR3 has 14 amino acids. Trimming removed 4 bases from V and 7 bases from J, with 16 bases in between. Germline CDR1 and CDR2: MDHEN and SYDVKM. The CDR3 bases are TGTGCCAGCAGTTCTCCCGCAGGGGAGGGTGGCTACACCTTC. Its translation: CASSSPAGEGGYTF.